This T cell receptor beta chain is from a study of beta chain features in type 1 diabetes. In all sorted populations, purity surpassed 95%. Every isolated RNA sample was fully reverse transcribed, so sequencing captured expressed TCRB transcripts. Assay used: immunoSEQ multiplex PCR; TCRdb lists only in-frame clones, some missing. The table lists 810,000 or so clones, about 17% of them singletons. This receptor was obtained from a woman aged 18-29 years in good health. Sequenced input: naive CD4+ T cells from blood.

The CDR3 sequence: CASSLASGGSSYNEQFF. As DNA, the CDR3 is TGTGCCAGCAGCTTAGCCTCGGGCGGCTCCTCCTACAATGAGCAGTTCTTC. J is TRBJ2-1 and V is TRBV5-4; D unclear. The CDR3 loop spans 17 amino acids. Germline V CDR1 and CDR2: SGHNT, YYREEE (reference sequence). Trimming took 2 bases from V and 0 from J, leaving 15 bases between them.